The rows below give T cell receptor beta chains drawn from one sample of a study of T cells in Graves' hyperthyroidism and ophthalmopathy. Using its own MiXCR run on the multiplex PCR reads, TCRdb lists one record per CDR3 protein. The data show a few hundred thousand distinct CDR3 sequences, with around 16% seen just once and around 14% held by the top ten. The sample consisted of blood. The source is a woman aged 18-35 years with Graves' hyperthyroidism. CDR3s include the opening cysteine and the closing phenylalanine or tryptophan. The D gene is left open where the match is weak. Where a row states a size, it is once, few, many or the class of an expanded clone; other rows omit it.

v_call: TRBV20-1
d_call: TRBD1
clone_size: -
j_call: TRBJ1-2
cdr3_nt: TGCAGTCCGAAGACAGGGACTAACTATGGCTACACCTTC
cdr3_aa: CSPKTGTNYGYTF

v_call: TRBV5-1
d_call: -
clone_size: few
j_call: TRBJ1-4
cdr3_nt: TGCGCCAGCAGCACGGACACCCGGGGGAATGAAAAACTGTTTTTT
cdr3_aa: CASSTDTRGNEKLFF

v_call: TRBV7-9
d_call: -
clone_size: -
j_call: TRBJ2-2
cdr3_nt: TGTGCCAGCAGCGCCAGTCTAGCGATCGAGGGCGGGGAGCTGTTTTTT
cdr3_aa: CASSASLAIEGGELFF

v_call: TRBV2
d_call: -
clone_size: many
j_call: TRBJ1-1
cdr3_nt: TGTGCCAGCAGTATGATTGCTGAAGCTTTCTTT
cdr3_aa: CASSMIAEAFF

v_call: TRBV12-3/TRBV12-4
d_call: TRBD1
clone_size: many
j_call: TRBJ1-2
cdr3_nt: TGTGCCAGCAGTTTCAGGTCGGGGACAGCCTATGGCTACACCTTC
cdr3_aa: CASSFRSGTAYGYTF

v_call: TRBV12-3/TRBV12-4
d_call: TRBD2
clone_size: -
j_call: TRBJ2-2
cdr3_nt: TGTGCCAGCAGAAAAGCGGGGCTGGACACCGGGGAGCTGTTTTTT
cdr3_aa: CASRKAGLDTGELFF

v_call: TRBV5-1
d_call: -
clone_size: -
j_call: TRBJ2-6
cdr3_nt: TGCGCCAGCAGCTTAGGCGGCCTCTCTGGGGCCAACGTCCTGACTTTC
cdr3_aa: CASSLGGLSGANVLTF

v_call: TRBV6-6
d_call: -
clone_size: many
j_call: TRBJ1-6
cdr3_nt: TGTGCCAGCAGTTACTCGACAGGTAGCAATTCACCCCTCCACTTT
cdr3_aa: CASSYSTGSNSPLHF

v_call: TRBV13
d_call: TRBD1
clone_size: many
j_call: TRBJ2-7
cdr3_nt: TGTGCCAGCAGCTTACCGGGACAGAGCACCTACGAGCAGTACTTC
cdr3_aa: CASSLPGQSTYEQYF

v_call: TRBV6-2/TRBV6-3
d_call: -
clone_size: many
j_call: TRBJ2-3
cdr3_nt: TGTGCCAGCAAGAAGGAAGGAGATACGCAGTATTTT
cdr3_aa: CASKKEGDTQYF

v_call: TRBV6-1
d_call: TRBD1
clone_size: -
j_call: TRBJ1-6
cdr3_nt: TGTGCCAGCAGCCCCGGACAGGGGTGGAATTCACCCCTCCACTTT
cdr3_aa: CASSPGQGWNSPLHF

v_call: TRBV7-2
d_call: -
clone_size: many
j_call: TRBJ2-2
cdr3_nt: TGTGCCAGCAGCAGAATAAACACCGGGGAGCTGTTTTTT
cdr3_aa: CASSRINTGELFF

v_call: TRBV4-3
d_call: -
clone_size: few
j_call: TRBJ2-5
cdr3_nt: TGCGCCAGCAGCCAAAGGGTTCAGGGGAGTGAGACCCAGTACTTC
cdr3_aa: CASSQRVQGSETQYF

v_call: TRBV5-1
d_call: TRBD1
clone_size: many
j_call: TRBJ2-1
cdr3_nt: TGCGCCAGCAGCTTCCGACAGGGCTCCTACAATGAGCAGTTCTTC
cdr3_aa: CASSFRQGSYNEQFF

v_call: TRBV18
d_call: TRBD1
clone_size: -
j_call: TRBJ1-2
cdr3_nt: TGTGCCAGCTCACCAGTGGTACAGGGGACTAACTATGGCTACACCTTC
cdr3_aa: CASSPVVQGTNYGYTF

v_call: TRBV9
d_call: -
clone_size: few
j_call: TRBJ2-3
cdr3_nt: TGTGCCAGCAGCCTCTCCGGGCTGAATGGAGATACGCAGTATTTT
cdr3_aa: CASSLSGLNGDTQYF

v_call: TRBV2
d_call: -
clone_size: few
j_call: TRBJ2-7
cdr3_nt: TGTGCCAGCAGTGAGAGGGGTTTCCGTCGCCAGCAGTACTTC
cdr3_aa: CASSERGFRRQQYF

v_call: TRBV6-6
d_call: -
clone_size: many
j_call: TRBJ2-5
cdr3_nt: TGTGCCAGCAGTTACCCGGGAGTTAGGGGCAAAGAGACCCAGTACTTC
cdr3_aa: CASSYPGVRGKETQYF

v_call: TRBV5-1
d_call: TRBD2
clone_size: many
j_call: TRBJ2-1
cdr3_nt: TGCGCCAGCAGCCCGGGACTAGCGGGAGAACTACTCAATGAGCAGTTCTTC
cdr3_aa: CASSPGLAGELLNEQFF

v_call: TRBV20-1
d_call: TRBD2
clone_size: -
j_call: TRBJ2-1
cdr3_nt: TGCAGTGCTAGTGGCCAGGGACTAGCGGAAATGAGCTCCTACAATGAGCAGTTCTTC
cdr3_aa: CSASGQGLAEMSSYNEQFF

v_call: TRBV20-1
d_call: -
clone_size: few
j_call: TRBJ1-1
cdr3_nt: TGCAGTGCTAGAGCTATAGGGGGGGCTTTCTTT
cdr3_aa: CSARAIGGAFF

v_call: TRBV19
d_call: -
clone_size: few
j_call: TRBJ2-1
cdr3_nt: TGTGCCAGTAGTATAGGGCGGGTTAGGGATGAGCAGTTCTTC
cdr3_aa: CASSIGRVRDEQFF

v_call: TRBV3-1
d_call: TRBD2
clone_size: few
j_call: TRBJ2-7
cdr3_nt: TGTGCCAGCAGCGCCAAAGTAGCGGGATACGACGAGCAGTACTTC
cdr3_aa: CASSAKVAGYDEQYF

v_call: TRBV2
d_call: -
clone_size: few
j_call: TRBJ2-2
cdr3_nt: TGTGCCAGCAGTGAAAGGCAGTACACCGGGGAGCCGTTTTTT
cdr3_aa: CASSERQYTGEPFF

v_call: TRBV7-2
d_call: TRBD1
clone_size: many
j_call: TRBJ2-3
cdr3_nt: TGTGCCAGCAGCCCAGGGGGCACTAGCACAGATACGCAGTATTTT
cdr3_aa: CASSPGGTSTDTQYF

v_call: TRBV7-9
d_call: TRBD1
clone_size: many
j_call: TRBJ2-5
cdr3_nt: TGTGCCAGCAGCTTAGCGAGGGGGACAGAGTACCAAGAGACCCAGTACTTC
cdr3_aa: CASSLARGTEYQETQYF

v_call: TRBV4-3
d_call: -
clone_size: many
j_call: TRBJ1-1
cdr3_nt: TGCGCCAGCAGCGAAAGCAATGGGACACCGTTTGAAGCTTTCTTT
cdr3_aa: CASSESNGTPFEAFF

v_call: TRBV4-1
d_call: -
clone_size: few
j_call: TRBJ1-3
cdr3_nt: TGCGCCAGCAGCCAAGTCCTTATCTGGCCTGGAAACACCATATATTTT
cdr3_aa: CASSQVLIWPGNTIYF

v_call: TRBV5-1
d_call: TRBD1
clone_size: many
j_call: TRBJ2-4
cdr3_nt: TGCGCCAGCAGCCCTGACAGGGGGCTTCAGTACTTC
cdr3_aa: CASSPDRGLQYF

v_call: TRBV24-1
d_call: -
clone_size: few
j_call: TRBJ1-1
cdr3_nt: TGTGCCACCAGTGATTGTGTTCATCAGGTGAACACTGAAGCTTTCTTT
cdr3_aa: CATSDCVHQVNTEAFF

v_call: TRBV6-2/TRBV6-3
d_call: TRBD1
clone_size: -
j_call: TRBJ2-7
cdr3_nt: TGTGCCAGCGGCGACAGGGGAGTGCGGGAGCAGTACTTC
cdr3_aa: CASGDRGVREQYF

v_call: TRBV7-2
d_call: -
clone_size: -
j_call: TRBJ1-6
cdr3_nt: TGTGCCAGCAGCCCTCCCTGGACGGGTACGCGTTCACCCCTCCACTTT
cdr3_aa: CASSPPWTGTRSPLHF

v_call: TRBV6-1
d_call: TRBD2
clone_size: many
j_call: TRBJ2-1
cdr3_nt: TGTGCCAGCAGCTCTCGGACTAGCGGGTTCAATGAGCAGTTCTTC
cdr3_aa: CASSSRTSGFNEQFF

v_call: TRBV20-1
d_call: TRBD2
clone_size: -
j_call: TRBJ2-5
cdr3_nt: TGCAGTGCTAGGGACCCGACTAGCTTTGGAGAGACCCAGTACTTC
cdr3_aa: CSARDPTSFGETQYF

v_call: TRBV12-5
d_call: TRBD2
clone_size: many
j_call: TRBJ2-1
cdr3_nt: TGTGCTAGTGGTTTGCCTCCCGGGACTAGCTGGAGCTCCTACAATGAGCAGTTCTTC
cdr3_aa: CASGLPPGTSWSSYNEQFF

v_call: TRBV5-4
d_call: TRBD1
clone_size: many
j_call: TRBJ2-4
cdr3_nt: TGTGCCAGCAGCTTCCCGGGACAGGACAAAAACATTCAGTACTTC
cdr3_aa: CASSFPGQDKNIQYF

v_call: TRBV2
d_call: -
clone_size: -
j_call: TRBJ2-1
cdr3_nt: TGTGCCAGCGAAGGGACCCTGAGCTCCTACAATGAGCAGTTCTTC
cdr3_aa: CASEGTLSSYNEQFF

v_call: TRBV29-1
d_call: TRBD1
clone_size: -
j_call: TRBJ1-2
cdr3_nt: TGCAGCGTTGGGGAGGGGGCCGACTACACCTTC
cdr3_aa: CSVGEGADYTF

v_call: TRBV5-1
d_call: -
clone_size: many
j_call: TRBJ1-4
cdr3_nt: TGCGCCAGCAGCCGTCGGGGGATCTTTGATGAAAAACTGTTTTTT
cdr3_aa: CASSRRGIFDEKLFF

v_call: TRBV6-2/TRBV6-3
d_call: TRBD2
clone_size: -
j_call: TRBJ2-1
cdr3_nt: TGTGCCAGCAGTTCCTCGGGGACTAGGGGTCATGAGCAGTTCTTC
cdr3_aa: CASSSSGTRGHEQFF

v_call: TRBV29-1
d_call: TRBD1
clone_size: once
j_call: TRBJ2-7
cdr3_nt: TGCAGCGTTGAAGATACGGGGACAGGGGTTGGAGAGCAGTACTTC
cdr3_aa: CSVEDTGTGVGEQYF

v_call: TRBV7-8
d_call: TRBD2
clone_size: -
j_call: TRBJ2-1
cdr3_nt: TGTGCCAGCAGCTTAGCACCGCGGGAGGGCTCTTACAATGAGCAGTTCTTC
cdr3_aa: CASSLAPREGSYNEQFF

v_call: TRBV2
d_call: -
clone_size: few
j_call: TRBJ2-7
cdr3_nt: TGTGCCAGCAGCGCCGGGACTTCCTCGGAGCAGTACTTC
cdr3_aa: CASSAGTSSEQYF

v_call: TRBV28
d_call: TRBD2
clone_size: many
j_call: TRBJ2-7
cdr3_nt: TGTGCCAGCAGTCTTCGACTAGCGGGAGGCGAAAGTTACGAGCAGTACTTC
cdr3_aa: CASSLRLAGGESYEQYF

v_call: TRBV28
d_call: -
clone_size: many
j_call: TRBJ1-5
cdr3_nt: TGTGCCAGCAGTTTACTGGTCAATCCTCGGGATAGTCAGCCCCAGCATTTT
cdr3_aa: CASSLLVNPRDSQPQHF

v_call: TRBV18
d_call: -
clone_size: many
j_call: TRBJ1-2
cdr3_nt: TGTGCCAGCTCACCGAAGGAAGGCAATGGCTACACCTTC
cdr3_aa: CASSPKEGNGYTF

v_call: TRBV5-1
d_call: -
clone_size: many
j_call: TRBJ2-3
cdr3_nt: TGCGCCAGCAGCTGGGGCGGGACGACACTCACAGATACGCAGTATTTT
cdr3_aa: CASSWGGTTLTDTQYF

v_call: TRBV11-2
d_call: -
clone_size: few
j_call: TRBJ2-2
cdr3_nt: TGTGCCAGCAGCTTGAACACGGCCACCGGGGAGCTGTTTTTT
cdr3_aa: CASSLNTATGELFF

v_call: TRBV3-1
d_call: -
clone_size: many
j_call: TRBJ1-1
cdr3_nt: TGTGCCAGCAGCCCGTATCTGGGGAGTCACACTGAAGCTTTCTTT
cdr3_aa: CASSPYLGSHTEAFF

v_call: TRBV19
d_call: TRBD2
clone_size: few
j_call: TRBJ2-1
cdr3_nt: TGTGCCAGTAGCCAAAGACTAGCGGGTGCCTTCTACAATGAGCAGTTCTTC
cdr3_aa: CASSQRLAGAFYNEQFF

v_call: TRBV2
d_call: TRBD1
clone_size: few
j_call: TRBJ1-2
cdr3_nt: TGTGCCAGCCGGCCGGGACAGGGGGTTAACTATGGCTACACCTTC
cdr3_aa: CASRPGQGVNYGYTF

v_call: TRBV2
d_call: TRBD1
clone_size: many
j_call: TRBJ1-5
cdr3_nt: TGTGCCAGCAGTGAAGTAGGGACAGGGAGTCAGCCCCAGCATTTT
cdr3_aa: CASSEVGTGSQPQHF

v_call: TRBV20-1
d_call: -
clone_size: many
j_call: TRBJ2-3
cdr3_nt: TGCAGTCCCGGACAGGGAGGGGATACGCAGTATTTT
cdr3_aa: CSPGQGGDTQYF

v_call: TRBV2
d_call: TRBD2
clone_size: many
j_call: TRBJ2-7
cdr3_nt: TGTGCCAGCAGTGAAGGGCTAGCGGGGGGTCTCTCCTACGAGCAGTACTTC
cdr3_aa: CASSEGLAGGLSYEQYF

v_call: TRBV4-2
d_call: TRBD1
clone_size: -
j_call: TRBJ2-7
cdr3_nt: TGTGCCAGCAGCCAAGAAGCCAGGGGGCTCTACGAGCAGTACTTC
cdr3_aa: CASSQEARGLYEQYF

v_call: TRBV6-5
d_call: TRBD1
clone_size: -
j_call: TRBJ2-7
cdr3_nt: TGTGCCAGCAGTTACTCCCCGACAGGGGGCTACGAGCAGTACTTC
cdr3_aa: CASSYSPTGGYEQYF

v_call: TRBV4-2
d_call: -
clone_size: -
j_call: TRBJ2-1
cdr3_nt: TGTGCCAGCAGCCAAGAGATTAGCGGAGAGGCCGGTGAGCAGTTCTTC
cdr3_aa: CASSQEISGEAGEQFF

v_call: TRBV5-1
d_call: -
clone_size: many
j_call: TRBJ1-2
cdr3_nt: TGCGCCAGCTCCCAACAGCCTGTAGGTCACTATGGCTACACCTTC
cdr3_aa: CASSQQPVGHYGYTF

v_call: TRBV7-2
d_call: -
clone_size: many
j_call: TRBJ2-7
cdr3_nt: TGTGCCAGCAGCTTAGGTTCCGTTTCCTACGAGCAGTACTTC
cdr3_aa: CASSLGSVSYEQYF